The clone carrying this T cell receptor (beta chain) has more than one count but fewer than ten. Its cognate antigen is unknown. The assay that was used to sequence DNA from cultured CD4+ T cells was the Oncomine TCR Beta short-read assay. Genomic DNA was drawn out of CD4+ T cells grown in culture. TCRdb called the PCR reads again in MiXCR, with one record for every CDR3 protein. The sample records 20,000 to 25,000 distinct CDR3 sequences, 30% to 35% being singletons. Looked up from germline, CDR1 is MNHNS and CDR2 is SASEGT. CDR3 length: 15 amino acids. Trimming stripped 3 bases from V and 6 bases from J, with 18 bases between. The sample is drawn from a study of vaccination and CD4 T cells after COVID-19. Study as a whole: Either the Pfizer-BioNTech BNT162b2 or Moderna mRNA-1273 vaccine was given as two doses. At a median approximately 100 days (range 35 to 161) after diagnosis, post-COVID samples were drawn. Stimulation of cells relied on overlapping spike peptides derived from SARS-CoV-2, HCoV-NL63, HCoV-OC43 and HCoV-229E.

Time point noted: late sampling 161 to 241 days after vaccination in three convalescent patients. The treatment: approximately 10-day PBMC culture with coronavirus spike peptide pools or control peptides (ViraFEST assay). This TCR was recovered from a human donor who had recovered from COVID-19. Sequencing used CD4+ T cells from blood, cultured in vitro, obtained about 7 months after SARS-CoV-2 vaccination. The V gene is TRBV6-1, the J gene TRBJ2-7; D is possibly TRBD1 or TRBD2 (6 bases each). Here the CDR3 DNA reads TGTGCCAGCAGTGATAGGGTCGAGGGGGGCTCCGAGCAGTACTTC. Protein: CASSDRVEGGSEQYF.